A selection of T cell receptor beta chains follows, all from one sample in a study of cytomegalovirus exposure and HLA in healthy donors. Sequenced by immunoSEQ multiplex PCR; TCRdb stores in-frame clones only, minus some. Counted here are about 170,000 clones, roughly 96% occurring once; the ten biggest clones make up about 0.89%. The sample consisted of PBMCs. These receptors were obtained from a woman aged 18-35 years in good health and CMV-seronegative. Each CDR3 is given with its conserved first and last residue. Each record gives: clone size, D gene, V gene, J gene, CDR3 protein, CDR3 DNA. The D gene is left open where the match is weak. A clone size is listed for some rows: how often the clone was seen (once, few, many), or a class if it is expanded.

>NA|NA|TRBV4-1|TRBJ2-3
CASSQSRNTDTQYF
TGCGCCAGCAGCCAAAGCAGGAACACAGATACGCAGTATTTT
>NA|TRBD1|TRBV27|TRBJ2-7
CASSLQGDLYEQYF
TGTGCCAGCAGTCTACAGGGGGACCTCTACGAGCAGTACTTC
>NA|TRBD1|TRBV15|TRBJ1-5
CATSSLGTGGGQPQHF
TGTGCCACCAGCAGCCTTGGGACAGGGGGCGGACAGCCCCAGCATTTT
>NA|TRBD1|TRBV10-1|TRBJ1-4
CASSRTGGREKLFF
TGCGCCAGCAGCAGGACAGGGGGTAGGGAAAAACTGTTTTTT
>once|TRBD1|TRBV5-1|TRBJ2-2
CASSDGQGTGELFF
TGCGCCAGCAGCGATGGACAGGGGACCGGGGAGCTGTTTTTT
>NA|NA|TRBV27|TRBJ1-1
CASRGGRTNTEAFF
TGTGCCAGCAGGGGGGGACGGACGAACACTGAAGCTTTCTTT
>NA|TRBD2|TRBV2|TRBJ2-2
CASSDHGLDGTGELFF
TGTGCCAGCAGTGACCACGGACTAGATGGCACCGGGGAGCTGTTTTTT
>NA|TRBD1|TRBV5-1|TRBJ1-2
CASSLEGQGATDYGYTF
TGCGCCAGCAGCTTGGAGGGACAGGGGGCAACGGACTATGGCTACACCTTC
>NA|NA|TRBV7-8|TRBJ1-1
CASSLDAGGAGTEAFF
TGTGCCAGCAGCTTAGACGCTGGGGGGGCGGGCACTGAAGCTTTCTTT
>NA|TRBD1|TRBV27|TRBJ1-5
CASSPGQGRYQPQHF
TGTGCCAGCAGCCCCGGACAGGGAAGGTATCAGCCCCAGCATTTT
>NA|TRBD1|TRBV4-3|TRBJ2-2
CASSQDQPGGNTGELFF
TGCGCCAGCAGCCAAGATCAGCCAGGGGGGAACACCGGGGAGCTGTTTTTT
>NA|NA|TRBV7-9|TRBJ2-7
CASSSGSTGTYEQYF
TGTGCCAGCAGCTCGGGGTCAACAGGGACCTACGAGCAGTACTTC
>NA|NA|TRBV19|TRBJ2-7
CASSSPASDYEQYF
TGTGCCAGTAGTTCACCGGCCAGCGACTACGAGCAGTACTTC
>NA|NA|TRBV4-1|TRBJ1-1
CASSQVGQVFRWAFF
TGCGCCAGCAGCCAAGTGGGGCAGGTCTTTAGGTGGGCTTTCTTT
>NA|NA|TRBV2|TRBJ1-2
CASSWTKEKANYGYTF
TGTGCCAGCAGTTGGACAAAAGAAAAGGCGAACTATGGCTACACCTTC
>NA|TRBD2|TRBV6-5|TRBJ2-5
CASSDLAGVETQYF
TGTGCCAGCAGTGATCTAGCGGGGGTAGAGACCCAGTACTTC
>once|TRBD2|TRBV13|TRBJ2-6
CASSLGLAGIASGANVLTF
TGTGCCAGCAGCCTAGGACTAGCGGGGATTGCCTCTGGGGCCAACGTCCTGACTTTC
>NA|TRBD1|TRBV4-2|TRBJ2-7
CASSQDLGTGPYEQYF
TGTGCCAGCAGCCAAGATCTCGGGACAGGGCCCTACGAGCAGTACTTC
>once|TRBD2|TRBV11-2|TRBJ2-5
CASSLLAGEQETQYF
TGTGCCAGCAGCTTACTAGCGGGGGAACAAGAGACCCAGTACTTC
>NA|TRBD1|TRBV2|TRBJ1-2
CASTTPKGQGATNYGYTF
TGTGCCAGCACCACCCCGAAAGGACAGGGCGCGACTAACTATGGCTACACCTTC
>NA|NA|TRBV13|TRBJ2-1
CASSQQTGSYNEQFF
TGTGCCAGCAGTCAGCAGACAGGTTCCTACAATGAGCAGTTCTTC
>NA|NA|TRBV5-1|TRBJ1-6
CASSLAGRSPLHF
TGCGCCAGCAGCTTGGCAGGCCGTTCACCCCTCCACTTT
>NA|NA|TRBV5-5|TRBJ2-7
CASSLGQGIAYEQYF
TGTGCCAGCAGCTTGGGGCAGGGTATCGCCTACGAGCAGTACTTC
>NA|TRBD2|TRBV9|TRBJ2-5
CASSVRAGVGETQYF
TGTGCCAGCAGCGTTAGAGCGGGGGTAGGAGAGACCCAGTACTTC
>NA|NA|TRBV2|TRBJ2-7
CASRAAGVEQYF
TGTGCCAGCAGAGCCGCAGGGGTCGAGCAGTACTTC
>NA|TRBD1|TRBV6-1|TRBJ2-7
CASRGPGGASYEQYF
TGTGCCAGCAGGGGACCAGGGGGCGCGTCCTACGAGCAGTACTTC
>NA|TRBD1|TRBV7-8|TRBJ1-2
CASSPGQGRPIGYGYTF
TGTGCCAGCAGCCCCGGACAGGGGAGGCCGATCGGCTATGGCTACACCTTC
>NA|TRBD2|TRBV4-3|TRBJ2-5
CASSQGFEAGGWETQYF
TGCGCCAGCAGCCAAGGATTTGAAGCGGGGGGGTGGGAGACCCAGTACTTC
>NA|TRBD2|TRBV5-1|TRBJ2-3
CASSLLAGGSTDTQYF
TGCGCCAGCAGCTTACTAGCGGGGGGAAGCACAGATACGCAGTATTTT
>NA|NA|TRBV4-1|TRBJ2-3
CASSQRGTSTDTQYF
TGCGCCAGCAGCCAACGGGGGACTAGCACAGATACGCAGTATTTT
>NA|TRBD2|TRBV2|TRBJ2-3
CASSGGAGGTDTQYF
TGTGCCAGCAGCGGGGGGGCGGGCGGCACAGATACGCAGTATTTT
>few|TRBD1|TRBV2|TRBJ1-2
CASSGQGSYGYTF
TGTGCCAGCAGTGGACAGGGTTCCTATGGCTACACCTTC
>NA|NA|TRBV6-6|TRBJ2-3
CASSYSTGDTQYF
TGTGCCAGCAGTTATTCAACAGGGGATACGCAGTATTTT
>NA|NA|TRBV18|TRBJ2-3
CASSPEASADTQYF
TGTGCCAGCTCACCCGAGGCTAGCGCAGATACGCAGTATTTT
>NA|TRBD2|TRBV7-2|TRBJ2-1
CASRLTSGGLNEQFF
TGTGCCAGCAGGCTGACTAGCGGGGGGCTCAATGAGCAGTTCTTC
>NA|NA|TRBV5-1|TRBJ2-4
CASSLGGAGNKNIQYF
TGCGCCAGCAGCTTGGGCGGAGCGGGTAACAAAAACATTCAGTACTTC